This T cell receptor beta chain was captured in a study of cytomegalovirus exposure and HLA in healthy donors. Study context: Later analysis reported that the 110 or so validation repertoires shared the platform of the approximately 670 first-cohort repertoires.

Details on this clone: Antigen specificity is unknown.

Produced via immunoSEQ multiplex PCR; TCRdb's table is partial and in-frame only. The sample includes some 320,000 clones, roughly 87% of them seen just once. The CDR3 spans 15 residues. Germline V lookup: CDR1 MRHNA, CDR2 SNTAGT. The ends lost 5 bases at V and 1 base at J; junction bases unmatched: 1. Study findings and constraints: While the bulk of TCR sequences proved rare, some public TCRs turned up in many donors. The finding came from a later analysis; first-cohort TCR clusters tended to co-occur in the roughly 120 validation repertoires.

The sequencing sample was made of PBMCs. The TCR originated in a woman in her 30s in good health and CMV-seropositive. The V and J genes are TRBV6-4 and TRBJ2-3; the match to TRBD2 covers 12 bases. CDR3 nucleotide sequence: TGTGCCAGCAGTTGGACTAGCGGGGGCACAGATACGCAGTATTTT. This encodes CASSWTSGGTDTQYF.